This TCR beta chain was identified during a study of blood T cell repertoires in COVID-19. About the research overall: Samples taken during acute and convalescent COVID-19 were collected in the United States, Italy and Spain.

This CDR3 comprises 13 residues. Germline V lookup: CDR1 MNHEY, CDR2 SVGAGI. Trimming removed 2 bases from V and 9 bases from J; junction bases left unmatched: 5. In its sample, this clone was seen once. Sequenced by immunoSEQ multiplex PCR; TCRdb stores in-frame clones only, minus some. The sample holds around 200,000 clones, approximately 87% seen once. The sequenced material came from peripheral blood. The sequence was obtained from a woman under 30 who had recovered from COVID-19. V is TRBV6-5 and J is TRBJ1-2, with TRBD1 matching 8 bases. For the CDR3, the DNA is TGTGCCAGCAGTTACCGGGACAGGTCCCGCTACACCTTC. As protein: CASSYRDRSRYTF.